What follows are 29 T cell receptor beta chains derived from one specimen sequenced in a study of PD-L1 blockade in urothelial cancer. Sequencing was performed with immunoSEQ multiplex PCR; in TCRdb, only in-frame clones are kept and a portion is missing. The sample holds 75,000 to 95,000 clones, 70% to 90% seen once. The time point here: pretreatment peripheral blood. The input for sequencing was PBMCs, taken around atezolizumab (anti-PD-L1) treatment. Every receptor here comes from a man aged 40-49 years with urothelial cancer.

The chain carries TRBV5-1 and TRBJ2-1; 7 bases match TRBD2. The CDR3 totals 14 residues. J gave up 2 bases and V 4 bases, and 3 bases lay outside the gene matches. In germline, CDR1 is SGHRS, CDR2 YFSETQ. This chain's CDR3 is CASSPSGTYNEQFF. The CDR3 region has the DNA TGCGCCAGCAGCCCTAGCGGAACCTACAATGAGCAGTTCTTC.

This clone appeared once. The chain is built from TRBV13 and TRBJ2-3, with D possibly TRBD1 on 6 matching bases. CDR1 is PRHDT, CDR2 FYEKMQ, per germline (reference sequence). This CDR3 has 14 residues. V was trimmed by 5 bases and J by 5 bases, leaving 14 bases between them. CDR3 sequence: CASSPPQGRDTQYF. CDR3 nucleotides: TGTGCCAGCAGCCCCCCGCAGGGGCGAGATACGCAGTATTTT.

The chain recombines TRBV9 with TRBJ2-1; D is perhaps TRBD2 (6 bases). CDR1 SGDLS and CDR2 YYNGEE come from the germline V gene. V was cut by 0 bases and J by 2 bases, with 9 bases left in between. This CDR3 spans 15 amino acids. The chain's CDR3 is CASSVGGRTYNEQFF. The CDR3 coding sequence is TGTGCCAGCAGCGTAGGAGGGAGGACCTACAATGAGCAGTTCTTC.

About this clone itself: The identical CDR3 is also encoded by other nucleotide sequences in the sample. The CDR3 sequence is CASSRTGYGYTF. In nucleotides, the CDR3 is TGTGCCAGCAGCCGGACAGGCTATGGCTACACCTTC. This rearrangement joins TRBV28 to TRBJ1-2, with 7 bases that match TRBD1. V shed 6 bases, J shed 4 bases, and the junction held 2 bases outside the gene matches. The CDR3 has 12 residues. Germline assignment: CDR1 MDHEN and CDR2 SYDVKM.

This rearrangement joins TRBV18 to TRBJ1-1, with no clear D. Trimming shortened V by 3 bases and J by 0 bases, and 8 bases separated the two germline ends. Germline V lookup: CDR1 KGHSH, CDR2 LQKENI. This CDR3 has 14 residues. This chain's CDR3 is CASSPFQMNTEAFF. The CDR3 DNA sequence: TGTGCCAGCTCACCGTTCCAAATGAACACTGAAGCTTTCTTT. The entire variable domain, with the rest obtained from reference TRBV18 and TRBJ1-1, is as follows: NAGVMQNPRHLVRRRGQEARLRCSPMKGHSHVYWYRQLPEEGLKFMVYLQKENIIDESGMPKERFSAEFPKEGPSILRIQQVVRGDSAAYFCASSPFQMNTEAFFGQGTRLTVV.

The V and J genes are TRBV28 and TRBJ1-2, with a tentative D call TRBD1 (5 bases). The CDR3 has 14 residues. The germline CDR1 and CDR2 sequences are MDHEN and SYDVKM. The V end was cut by 3 bases, the J end by 2 bases, with 10 bases between. CDR3 coding DNA: TGTGCCAGCAGTTTTGGCAGGGCGAACTATGGCTACACCTTC. This encodes CASSFGRANYGYTF.

The chain links TRBV4-2 to TRBJ2-4, with TRBD2 matching over 8 bases. In germline, CDR1 is LGHNA, CDR2 YNFKEQ. This CDR3 is built from 15 residues. The junction had 7 bases not matched to a gene; V was cut back by 3 bases and J by 6 bases. For the CDR3, the DNA is TGTGCCAGCAGCCAGGGAGATAGCGGGGTAAACATTCAGTACTTC. It encodes CASSQGDSGVNIQYF.

The chain links TRBV5-1 to TRBJ2-1; 8 bases match TRBD2. The CDR3 has 15 residues. V shed 0 bases and J 15 bases; nucleotides not matched to a gene: 14. The germline V gene has CDR1 SGHRS and CDR2 YFSETQ. The chain's CDR3 is CASSLDGTSSVGAFF. The CDR3 region has the DNA TGCGCCAGCAGCTTGGACGGGACTAGTTCCGTAGGGGCGTTCTTC.

The chain recombines TRBV28 with TRBJ2-6; 7 bases are shared with TRBD2. CDR3 length: 17 residues. J lost 0 bases, V lost 7 bases, and 9 bases had no gene match. Germline V gene sequence: CDR1 MDHEN, CDR2 SYDVKM. The CDR3 bases are TGTGCCAGCACTGAGTCTAGCGGTCTCTCTGGGGCCAACGTCCTGACTTTC. This gives the protein CASTESSGLSGANVLTF.

The J gene is TRBJ2-3, the V gene TRBV2; a possible D gene is TRBD2 (5 bases). This CDR3 is built from 16 residues. V lost 6 bases to trimming and J lost 0 bases, with 16 bases between them. Germline CDR1 SNHLY, CDR2 FYNNEI. The CDR3 DNA reads as TGTGCCAGCAGCCCCTTCTCTAGCACTAGCACAGATACGCAGTATTTT. This codes for CASSPFSSTSTDTQYF.

This clone was counted once. The rearrangement joins TRBV9 to TRBJ2-7; weak D call: TRBD2 (6 bases). Germline V lookup: CDR1 SGDLS, CDR2 YYNGEE. This CDR3 has 14 residues. V was cut by 0 bases and J by 2 bases, with 9 bases left in between. CDR3 protein: CASSVGGATYEQYF. CDR3 bases: TGTGCCAGCAGCGTAGGCGGGGCGACCTACGAGCAGTACTTC.

The chain employs TRBV5-5 and TRBJ2-6, with a possible D match to TRBD2 (6 bases). CDR3 length: 19 amino acids. V lost 3 bases and J 1 base, leaving 20 bases between the germline ends. CDR1 is SGHKS and CDR2 is YYEKEE in the germline V gene (reference sequence). The CDR3 reads CASSSGLTGPGSGANVLTF. The CDR3 DNA is TGTGCCAGCAGCTCGGGACTTACGGGACCTGGGTCTGGGGCCAACGTCCTGACTTTC.

V is TRBV6-1 and J is TRBJ1-5; 7 nucleotides line up with TRBD1. The junction had 6 bases not matched to a gene; V was cut back by 6 bases and J by 1 base. CDR3 length: 15 amino acids. Germline values: CDR1 MNHNS, CDR2 SASEGT. The CDR3, as DNA: TGTGCCAGCAGCGTGACAGGGTTCAGCAATCAGCCCCAGCATTTT. Amino acid sequence: CASSVTGFSNQPQHF.

The rearrangement joins TRBV7-3 to TRBJ1-1; D gene uncertain. V lost 5 bases to trimming and J lost 1 base, with 5 bases between them. CDR1 is SGHTA and CDR2 is FQGTGA in the germline V gene. The CDR3 totals 12 residues. CDR3 region: CASSRGNTEAFF. The CDR3 region has the DNA TGTGCCAGCAGCCGAGGGAACACTGAAGCTTTCTTT.

This chain links TRBV29-1 with TRBJ1-2; 7 nucleotides match TRBD1. Trimming cost V 1 base and J 8 bases; bases outside gene matches: 10. CDR1 and CDR2 (germline): SQVTM, ANQGSEA. This CDR3 has 14 residues. CDR3: CSVEAQGGSMGYTF. The CDR3 DNA is TGCAGCGTTGAAGCCCAAGGGGGCTCCATGGGCTACACCTTC.

Only a few counts were recorded for this clone. The rearrangement uses TRBV5-4 and TRBJ1-1; D might be TRBD1 (6 bases). Per the germline V gene, CDR1 is SGHNT and CDR2 is YYREEE (reference sequence). This CDR3 contains 15 residues. Trimming took 4 bases from V and 0 from J, leaving 13 bases between them. The CDR3 reads CASSVQGHMNTEAFF. CDR3 coding DNA: TGTGCCAGCAGCGTGCAGGGGCACATGAACACTGAAGCTTTCTTT.

DNA for the CDR3: TGTGCCAGCAGTTTATCGGGCCCCTTTGAAGCTTTCTTT. Amino acid sequence: CASSLSGPFEAFF. This chain joins TRBV27 and TRBJ1-1, with D uncertain. There are 13 residues in the CDR3. The V end was cut by 0 bases, the J end by 7 bases, with 9 bases between. From germline, CDR1 is MNHEY and CDR2 SMNVEV (reference sequence).

This clone was detected only once. The genes are TRBV5-4 and TRBJ2-3, with D possibly being TRBD2 (6 bases). CDR3 length: 16 residues. The germline V gene encodes CDR1 SGHNT and CDR2 YYREEE (reference sequence). Between the trimmed V and J ends, which lost 4 bases and 1 base, there was a span of 16 bases. CDR3 DNA: TGTGCCAGCAGCCCAACGGGGGTCCCCCGCACAGATACGCAGTATTTT. It translates to CASSPTGVPRTDTQYF.

This clone was observed a single time. The J gene is TRBJ2-3, the V gene TRBV7-2; 10 nucleotides align to TRBD2. The CDR3 runs 17 residues. Trimming at V came to 2 bases and at J to 8 bases, leaving 13 bases not matched to a gene. CDR1 and CDR2 from the germline V gene are SGHTA and FQGNSA. CDR3: CASSLSSLAGASVTQYF. Written as DNA, the CDR3 is TGTGCCAGCAGCTTAAGTAGCCTAGCGGGAGCGTCCGTTACGCAGTATTTT.

The CDR3 reads CSATRDKGREQYF. DNA for the CDR3: TGCAGCGCGACCCGGGACAAGGGTCGAGAGCAGTACTTC. The rearrangement joins TRBV29-1 to TRBJ2-5, with a weak D call TRBD1 (6 bases). In germline, CDR1 is SQVTM, CDR2 ANQGSEA. This CDR3 comprises 13 residues. V shed 7 bases and J shed 11 bases, with 23 bases lying between them.

This chain links TRBV20-1 with TRBJ2-2, with unresolved D. This CDR3 is 11 amino acids long. Germline V gene sequence: CDR1 DFQATT, CDR2 SNEGSKA (reference sequence). In DNA form, the CDR3 reads TGCAGCACCCGGAGCACCGGGGAGCTGTTTTTT. Amino acid sequence: CSTRSTGELFF.

Concerning this clone: The sample carries other DNA sequences with the same CDR3. This chain connects TRBV30 to TRBJ2-5, with TRBD2 matching 8 bases. J lost 2 bases, V lost 4 bases, and 0 bases had no gene match. The length of the CDR3 is 12 residues. Germline-derived CDR1 and CDR2 are GTSNPN and SVGIG (reference sequence). In nucleotides, the CDR3 is TGTGCCTGGACTAGCGGGCAAGAGACCCAGTACTTC. It yields the protein CAWTSGQETQYF.

The CDR3 protein is CASSPNAGTRVFF. CDR3 in DNA: TGTGCCAGCAGCCCCAATGCAGGGACTCGGGTTTTCTTT. The J gene is TRBJ1-1, the V gene TRBV7-8; possible D gene TRBD1, 5 bases. The germline V gene encodes CDR1 SGHVS and CDR2 FQNEAQ. The V and J ends lost 5 bases and 13 bases respectively, with 20 bases between them. CDR3 length: 13 amino acids.

The chain is built from TRBV5-1 and TRBJ1-2; no definite D call. Germline CDR1 reads SGHRS; CDR2 reads YFSETQ. This CDR3 region has 15 residues. V dropped 0 bases and J dropped 1 base, with 10 bases sitting between them. The CDR3 DNA follows: TGCGCCAGCAGCTTGGACGGTTACGGTAACTATGGCTACACCTTC. Translation gives CASSLDGYGNYGYTF. Full variable domain (outside the CDR3, taken from reference TRBV5-1 and TRBJ1-2): KAGVTQTPRYLIKTRGQQVTLSCSPISGHRSVSWYQQTPGQGLQFLFEYFSETQRNKGNFPGRFSGRQFSNSRSEMNVSTLELGDSALYLCASSLDGYGNYGYTFGSGTRLTVV.

This chain joins TRBV10-3 and TRBJ1-2, with a tentative D call TRBD1 (6 bases). Trimming pared 6 bases from V and 7 bases from J, leaving 18 bases between. Looked up from germline, CDR1 is ENHRY and CDR2 is SYGVKD. The CDR3 has 14 residues. The CDR3 loop is CAIRPTGRDGGYTF. CDR3 nucleotides: TGTGCCATCAGACCCACAGGGAGAGATGGTGGCTACACCTTC.

The chain joins TRBV7-2 to TRBJ2-1, with a possible D match to TRBD2 (5 bases). Trimming shortened V by 4 bases and J by 3 bases, and 13 bases separated the two germline ends. The CDR3 runs 15 residues. CDR1 is SGHTA, CDR2 FQGNSA, per germline. The CDR3 spells CASSSLPGFYNEQFF. The CDR3 nucleotides are TGTGCCAGCAGCTCACTCCCGGGATTCTACAATGAGCAGTTCTTC.

The V gene is TRBV18, the J gene TRBJ2-1; 9 bases agree with TRBD2. Germline assignment: CDR1 KGHSH and CDR2 LQKENI. V shed 5 bases and J 1 base; nucleotides not matched to a gene: 15. CDR3 size: 19 residues. CDR3 in DNA: TGTGCCAGCTCAGCTTATAGCGGGAGAAGAGGGGCGTCCTACAATGAGCAGTTCTTC. Encoded protein: CASSAYSGRRGASYNEQFF. Using reference TRBV18 and TRBJ2-1 for the parts outside the CDR3, the full variable domain is NAGVMQNPRHLVRRRGQEARLRCSPMKGHSHVYWYRQLPEEGLKFMVYLQKENIIDESGMPKERFSAEFPKEGPSILRIQQVVRGDSAAYFCASSAYSGRRGASYNEQFFGPGTRLTVL.

The V and J genes are TRBV19 and TRBJ2-7; 8 bases align to TRBD2. Germline assignment: CDR1 LNHDA and CDR2 SQIVND (reference sequence). There are 17 residues in the CDR3. The V and J ends lost 2 bases and 3 bases, in that order; junction bases with no gene match: 12. The CDR3 loop is CASSIRAGVAGNYEQYF. The CDR3 DNA follows: TGTGCCAGTAGTATAAGAGCGGGAGTGGCCGGGAACTACGAGCAGTACTTC.

The chain joins TRBV10-3 to TRBJ1-3; D is unresolved. CDR3 length equals 13 residues. V was cut by 3 bases and J by 9 bases, with 12 bases left in between. Germline V gives CDR1 ENHRY, CDR2 SYGVKD. The CDR3 loop is CAISENLAGTIYF. For the CDR3, the DNA is TGTGCCATCAGTGAAAACCTCGCGGGCACCATATATTTT.